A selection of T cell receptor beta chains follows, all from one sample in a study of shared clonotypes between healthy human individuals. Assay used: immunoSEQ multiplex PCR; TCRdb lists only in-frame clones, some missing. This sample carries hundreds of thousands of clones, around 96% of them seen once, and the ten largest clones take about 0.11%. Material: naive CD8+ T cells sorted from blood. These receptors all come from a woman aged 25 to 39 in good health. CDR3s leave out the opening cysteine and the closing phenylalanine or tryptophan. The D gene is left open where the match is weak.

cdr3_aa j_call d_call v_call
ASSPPGTLNNEQF TRBJ2-1 . TRBV2
ASSFFISGANVLT TRBJ2-6 . TRBV28
SVGGGRARAYEQY . TRBD2 TRBV29-1
ATRGTFPSYNEQF TRBJ2-1 . TRBV15
ASSGLAGPYTGELF TRBJ2-2 TRBD2 TRBV7-9
ASSVDDREQY TRBJ2-7 . TRBV9
ASSLGKATGNTIY TRBJ1-3 . TRBV11-2
ASSQEIKNTEAF TRBJ1-1 . TRBV4-2
ATSYSGSGELF TRBJ2-2 TRBD2 TRBV15
ASTRPGDYEQY TRBJ2-7 . TRBV7-9
ASGSTDGQVNTEAF TRBJ1-1 . TRBV13
ASSPGTGPYNEQF TRBJ2-1 TRBD1 TRBV18
ASSSDLGETNYGYT TRBJ1-2 . TRBV6-5
ASTAVGQSYEQY . . TRBV21-1
SVGGGLGTEAF TRBJ1-1 . TRBV29-1
ASSLSSFGNTIY TRBJ1-3 . TRBV27
ASSLGGEKLF TRBJ1-4 . TRBV5-4
ASSLALGGSNQPQH TRBJ1-5 . TRBV5-8
ACKYGGFYGYT TRBJ1-2 . TRBV30
ASSLVAGDGNEQF TRBJ2-1 TRBD2 TRBV7-8
ASSLAGGTNTEAF TRBJ1-1 . TRBV7-8
SVGPASYEQY TRBJ2-7 . TRBV29-1
ATRDRSYEQY TRBJ2-7 TRBD1 TRBV28
ASSPRDSSNQPQH TRBJ1-5 . TRBV19
ASSAGPTNEKLF TRBJ1-4 . TRBV7-9
ASSWGWGVDNEQF TRBJ2-1 . TRBV5-4
ASSLSGETQY TRBJ2-5 . TRBV27
ASRTSDTGELF TRBJ2-2 . TRBV2